Listed here is a single T cell receptor beta chain. Its antigen is unknown. The record originates from a study of shared clonotypes between healthy human individuals. Study findings and constraints: Larger richness was generally estimated for naive than memory subsets.

Each donor was a Caucasian adult residing in Nashville, Tennessee. The authors' processing: Filtering was not the same, since immunoSEQ gave junction-only sequences without quality scores. Sequenced by immunoSEQ multiplex PCR; TCRdb stores in-frame clones only, minus some. V, J and clone size derive from that table, while D and trimming were established from the DNA sequence. The sample records around 940,000 clones, about three quarters being singletons. The CDR3 contains 15 residues. The V gene lost 0 bases and the J gene lost 8 bases, with 14 bases spanning the gap. The V gene's germline CDR1 is LGHNA and CDR2 YNFKEQ.

The material sequenced was memory CD4+ T cells sorted from blood. The subset denotes: CD45RA-negative fraction. This clonotype was sampled from a man in his late teens or twenties in good health. The J gene is TRBJ2-1, the V gene TRBV4-2; D remains ambiguous. CDR3 sequence: CASSQDLTALDEQFF. DNA of the CDR3: TGTGCCAGCAGCCAAGATCTGACCGCGTTAGATGAGCAGTTCTTC.